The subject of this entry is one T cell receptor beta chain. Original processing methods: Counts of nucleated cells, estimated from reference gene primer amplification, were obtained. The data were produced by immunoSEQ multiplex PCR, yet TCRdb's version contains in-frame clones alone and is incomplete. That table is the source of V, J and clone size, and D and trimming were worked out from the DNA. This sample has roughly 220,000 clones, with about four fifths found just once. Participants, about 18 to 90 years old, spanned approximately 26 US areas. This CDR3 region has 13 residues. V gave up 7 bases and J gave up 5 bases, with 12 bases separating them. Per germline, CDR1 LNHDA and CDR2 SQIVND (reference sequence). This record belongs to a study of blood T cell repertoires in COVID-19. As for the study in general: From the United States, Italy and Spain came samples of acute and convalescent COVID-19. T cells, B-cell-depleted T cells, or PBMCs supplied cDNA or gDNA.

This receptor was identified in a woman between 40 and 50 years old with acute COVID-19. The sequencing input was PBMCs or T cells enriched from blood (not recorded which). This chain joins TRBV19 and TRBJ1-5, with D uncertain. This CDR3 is CASTIAGYQPQHF. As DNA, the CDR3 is TGTGCCAGTACCATAGCGGGCTATCAGCCCCAGCATTTT.